This passage covers 5 T cell receptor beta chains from one sample sequenced in a study of CD8 T cells in acute hepatitis C reinfection. Documented time point: naive CD8 control sorted from an acute-time-point sample. Sequencing used immunoSEQ multiplex PCR; TCRdb keeps in-frame clones, though not all of them. This sample has around 34,000 clones; just under 90% occur once, and the top ten carry roughly 0.46%. The sequenced material came from naive CD8+ T cells from PBMCs. Every receptor here comes from a man in his thirties or forties with chronic hepatitis C.

The CDR3 sequence: CATRALPTGELFF. As DNA, the CDR3 is TGTGCCACCAGGGCACTACCCACCGGGGAGCTGTTTTTT. This chain links TRBV15 with TRBJ2-2, with D unclear. CDR1 is LNHNV, CDR2 YYDKDF, per germline (reference sequence). Trimming left V 6 bases short and J 4 bases short, with 9 bases between. This CDR3 region has 13 residues.

The chain combines TRBV6-5 with TRBJ1-6; a weak D match, TRBD1 (6 bases). This CDR3 spans 14 amino acids. The V end lost 9 bases, the J end lost 2 bases, and 11 bases lay between the germline ends. Germline V gene data show CDR1 as MNHEY and CDR2 as SVGAGI. The CDR3 loop reads CASWTVTYNSPLHF. Here the CDR3 DNA reads TGTGCCAGTTGGACAGTAACCTATAATTCACCCCTCCACTTT.

The chain recombines TRBV27 with TRBJ1-5; weak D call: TRBD1 (5 bases). V lost 3 bases and J 7 bases, leaving 10 bases between the germline ends. CDR3 length: 13 residues. CDR1 and CDR2 from the germline V gene are MNHEY and SMNVEV (reference sequence). The DNA of the CDR3 is TGTGCCAGCAGTTTGGGACGGCAGCAGCCCCAGCATTTT. Its translation: CASSLGRQQPQHF.

The chain links TRBV10-1 to TRBJ2-3; 10 bases line up with TRBD2. The CDR3 is 17 amino acids. Germline CDR1 is WNHNN and CDR2 is SYGVQD (reference sequence). J lost 8 bases, V lost 1 base, and 12 bases had no gene match. CDR3 protein: CASSELGTSDFFPTQYF. CDR3 nucleotide sequence: TGCGCCAGCAGTGAGTTGGGGACTAGCGATTTCTTCCCTACGCAGTATTTT.

This rearrangement joins TRBV30 to TRBJ1-1; TRBD1 might be the D (5 bases). The CDR3 runs 12 residues. Germline V gives CDR1 GTSNPN, CDR2 SVGIG (reference sequence). V lost 1 base and J 10 bases, leaving 13 bases between the germline ends. CDR3 sequence (DNA): TGTGCCTGGAGTGAAGGGGACGGCGGAGCTTTCTTT. This sequence encodes CAWSEGDGGAFF.